The source of this TCR beta chain is a study of T cell responses to AZD1222 COVID-19 vaccine. Germline V gene sequence: CDR1 MNHEY, CDR2 SMNVEV (reference sequence). Trimming left V 2 bases short and J 3 bases short, with 11 bases between. The CDR3 extends over 14 amino acids. Repertoires were generated with immunoSEQ multiplex PCR, while TCRdb's copy carries only in-frame clones and drops some. The table lists just under 90,000 clones, approximately 91% of them singletons. The material sequenced was peripheral blood, taken 28 days after the second AZD1222 dose. The chain combines TRBV27 with TRBJ2-7; D may be TRBD1 (5 bases). This TCR was sampled from an adult who received the AZD1222 COVID-19 vaccine. CDR3 protein: CASSLRQGVYEQYF. The CDR3 DNA sequence: TGTGCCAGCAGTTTACGTCAGGGTGTCTACGAGCAGTACTTC.